The clone carrying this TCR beta chain was counted between two and nine times. Between the trimmed V and J ends, which lost 6 bases and 4 bases, there was a span of 10 bases. CDR1 and CDR2 (germline): MNHEY, SVGAGI. The CDR3 sequence is 12 residues long. The data were taken from a study of blood T cell repertoires in COVID-19. At the level of the study: Donors in the United States, Italy and Spain gave samples during acute or convalescent COVID-19.

Sequencing used immunoSEQ multiplex PCR; TCRdb keeps in-frame clones, though not all of them. The data hold approximately 300,000 clones, with 87% observed a single time. The material sequenced was peripheral blood. This receptor was obtained from a man aged 45-65 years with active or convalescent COVID-19. The chain has TRBV6-5 and TRBJ2-7; D ambiguous. CDR3 sequence: CASSLDLYEQYF. DNA of the CDR3: TGTGCCAGCAGCCTAGATCTATACGAGCAGTACTTC.